This T cell receptor (beta chain) was obtained from a study of CD8 T cells in Susac syndrome. Sequencing of TCR beta was carried out in blood CD8+ and CD4+ T cells. Healthy donors formed controls matched for age and sex. The RNA, roughly 0.5 to 1 ug, was put through reverse transcription using random hexamers. Across 54 Vbeta and 13 Jbeta, TCR beta CDR3 was amplified with immunoSEQ multiplex PCR. Using its own MiXCR run on the immunoSEQ multiplex PCR reads, TCRdb lists one record per CDR3 protein. The top ten hold 0.08% to 0.11% of the sample, which has around 190,000 distinct CDR3 sequences, around 95% seen once. Per the germline V gene, CDR1 is SNHLY and CDR2 is FYNNEI. Trimming stripped 9 bases from V and 4 bases from J, with 15 bases between. This CDR3 contains 13 residues.

The sequence was obtained from a human donor in good health. Material: CD4+ T cells from PBMCs. The chain recombines TRBV2 with TRBJ2-5; D is possibly TRBD2 (6 bases). CDR3 loop: CARGSLEGETQYF. CDR3 bases: TGTGCCAGGGGCTCCTTGGAGGGAGAGACCCAGTACTTC.